These T cell receptor beta chains were read from a single sample in a study of blood T cell repertoires in COVID-19. Some clones are missing from TCRdb's copy, which holds only in-frame ones; the method was immunoSEQ multiplex PCR. The data hold about 200,000 clones, with 78% observed a single time. The sequencing sample was made of peripheral blood. The source is a woman at least 80 years old with active or convalescent COVID-19. Each CDR3 is given with its conserved first and last residue. The order of the fields is clone size, J gene, V gene, D gene, CDR3 length, CDR3 DNA, CDR3 protein. The D gene is left open where the match is weak. The size of a clone is reported for some rows only, either as once, few or many, or as a class for expanded clones.

size: NA
J: TRBJ1-2
V: TRBV19
D: TRBD1
length: 15
DNA: TGTGCCAGTAGTATAGGCGGGGACAGTTTCTATGGCTACACCTTC
CDR3: CASSIGGDSFYGYTF

size: NA
J: TRBJ2-7
V: TRBV20-1
D: NA
length: 14
DNA: TGCAGTGCTAGTAACAGTATCAACTTCTACGAGCAGTACTTC
CDR3: CSASNSINFYEQYF

size: NA
J: TRBJ2-1
V: TRBV10-3
D: NA
length: 14
DNA: TGTGCCACCAACGGGGGTCCCTCCTACAATGAGCAGTTCTTC
CDR3: CATNGGPSYNEQFF

size: NA
J: TRBJ1-2
V: TRBV5-1
D: TRBD1
length: 14
DNA: TGCGCCAGCAGCTCGGCCGGGACAGAGGGTGGCTACACCTTC
CDR3: CASSSAGTEGGYTF

size: NA
J: TRBJ1-1
V: TRBV6-6
D: TRBD1
length: 20
DNA: TGTGCCAGCAGTCGCGATCCCTATATAGGCGGGGACAGGGTGAACACTGAAGCTTTCTTT
CDR3: CASSRDPYIGGDRVNTEAFF

size: NA
J: TRBJ2-2
V: TRBV6-2/TRBV6-3
D: TRBD2
length: 17
DNA: TGTGCCAGCAGCCTACTAGCGGGGGCGGCGGGGACCGGGGAGCTGTTTTTT
CDR3: CASSLLAGAAGTGELFF

size: NA
J: TRBJ1-2
V: TRBV12-3/TRBV12-4
D: NA
length: 11
DNA: TGTGCCAGCAGTGCAGGGTTTGGCTACACCTTC
CDR3: CASSAGFGYTF

size: NA
J: TRBJ2-7
V: TRBV12-3/TRBV12-4
D: NA
length: 13
DNA: TGTGCCAGCACCCTGTCAGGGAACGGCGAGCAGTACTTC
CDR3: CASTLSGNGEQYF

size: NA
J: TRBJ2-5
V: TRBV27
D: TRBD1
length: 16
DNA: TGTGCCAGCAGTTTATCGAGGGGGCTGAGGCAAGAGACCCAGTACTTC
CDR3: CASSLSRGLRQETQYF

size: NA
J: TRBJ1-1
V: TRBV7-2
D: NA
length: 14
DNA: TGTGCCAGCAGCTTATTGGGGGGAGCCACTGAAGCTTTCTTT
CDR3: CASSLLGGATEAFF

size: many
J: TRBJ1-2
V: TRBV28
D: NA
length: 14
DNA: TGTGCCAGCAGTACCCCGGAGGACGGCTATGGCTACACCTTC
CDR3: CASSTPEDGYGYTF

size: NA
J: TRBJ1-5
V: TRBV28
D: NA
length: 16
DNA: TGTGCCAGCAGTTTAAATTACGGCCAGGACAATCAGCCCCAGCATTTT
CDR3: CASSLNYGQDNQPQHF

size: NA
J: TRBJ2-7
V: TRBV5-6
D: NA
length: 16
DNA: TGTGCCAGCAGCTTACTATCGGGACACCCCTCCTACGAGCAGTACTTC
CDR3: CASSLLSGHPSYEQYF

size: NA
J: TRBJ1-2
V: TRBV5-4
D: TRBD1
length: 15
DNA: TGTGCCAGCAGCTCCGGGACAGGGGGCGTGGGGGGCTACACCTTC
CDR3: CASSSGTGGVGGYTF

size: few
J: TRBJ1-2
V: TRBV7-2
D: TRBD1
length: 16
DNA: TGTGCCAGCAGCTTAGTTGTCTGGGGACAGGGTTTGGGCTACACCTTC
CDR3: CASSLVVWGQGLGYTF

size: NA
J: TRBJ2-7
V: TRBV2
D: NA
length: 12
DNA: TGTGCCACGCAGGGGTTTGGGGCTGAGCAGTACTTC
CDR3: CATQGFGAEQYF

size: NA
J: TRBJ2-5
V: TRBV7-2
D: TRBD1
length: 14
DNA: TGTGCCAGCAGCAGCAGGGGGCAGTGGGAGACCCAGTACTTC
CDR3: CASSSRGQWETQYF

size: NA
J: TRBJ2-7
V: TRBV27
D: TRBD1
length: 15
DNA: TGTGCCAGCAGTCGCACCGGGACAGGAGCCTACGAGCAGTACTTC
CDR3: CASSRTGTGAYEQYF

size: once
J: TRBJ1-2
V: TRBV5-5
D: NA
length: 13
DNA: TGTGCCAGCAGGGTCCCAGGGGACTATGGCTACACCTTC
CDR3: CASRVPGDYGYTF

size: few
J: TRBJ1-1
V: TRBV20-1
D: TRBD1
length: 11
DNA: TGCAGCGCCAGGGGGCGAACTGAAGCTTTCTTT
CDR3: CSARGRTEAFF

size: NA
J: TRBJ1-4
V: TRBV12-3/TRBV12-4
D: TRBD1
length: 12
DNA: TGTGCCAGCAAACGGGACAGGGAAAAACTGTTTTTT
CDR3: CASKRDREKLFF

size: NA
J: TRBJ2-7
V: TRBV9
D: TRBD2
length: 16
DNA: TGTGCCAGCAGCGTAGTCCCAGCGGGGGGCTCCTACGAGCAGTACTTC
CDR3: CASSVVPAGGSYEQYF

size: NA
J: TRBJ1-1
V: TRBV20-1
D: NA
length: 11
DNA: TGCAGTGCTAGAGGGAGCGGTGAAGCTTTCTTT
CDR3: CSARGSGEAFF

size: NA
J: TRBJ1-6
V: TRBV6-5
D: NA
length: 14
DNA: TGTGCCACTTCGGGGCAGGGGTATAATTCACCCCTCCACTTT
CDR3: CATSGQGYNSPLHF

size: NA
J: TRBJ1-2
V: TRBV28
D: TRBD1
length: 17
DNA: TGTGCCAGCAGTTTCGATATTCAGGGGGCCGATTCTTATGGCTACACCTTC
CDR3: CASSFDIQGADSYGYTF

size: NA
J: TRBJ2-7
V: TRBV5-1
D: NA
length: 14
DNA: TGCGCCAGCAGCTTGGGGGGCAGCCACTACGAGCAGTACTTC
CDR3: CASSLGGSHYEQYF

size: NA
J: TRBJ1-5
V: TRBV6-1
D: TRBD1
length: 16
DNA: TGTGCCAGCAGTGAGATACAGGGGAGTGGCAATCAGCCCCAGCATTTT
CDR3: CASSEIQGSGNQPQHF

size: NA
J: TRBJ1-2
V: TRBV5-4
D: TRBD1
length: 14
DNA: TGTGCCAGCAGCGATGTACCGACAGGGGATGGCTACACCTTC
CDR3: CASSDVPTGDGYTF

size: NA
J: TRBJ1-1
V: TRBV19
D: NA
length: 15
DNA: TGTGCCAGTAGTAGGGGCTCGACAGGGAACACTGAAGCTTTCTTT
CDR3: CASSRGSTGNTEAFF

size: NA
J: TRBJ1-1
V: TRBV3-1/TRBV3-2
D: TRBD1
length: 15
DNA: TGTGCCAGCAGCCTCAACCCGACAGGGTACACTGAAGCTTTCTTT
CDR3: CASSLNPTGYTEAFF

size: few
J: TRBJ2-2
V: TRBV27
D: NA
length: 14
DNA: TGTGCCACCAGGACAGCCATGGGCACCGGGGAGCTGTTTTTT
CDR3: CATRTAMGTGELFF

size: NA
J: TRBJ2-2
V: TRBV5-1
D: TRBD2
length: 17
DNA: TGCGCCAGCAGCCCGCTAGCGGGGGGGCCATTATACGGGGAGCTGTTTTTT
CDR3: CASSPLAGGPLYGELFF

size: few
J: TRBJ1-1
V: TRBV2
D: TRBD1
length: 14
DNA: TGTGCCAGCAGTGACTTGGGGGACAGGCTTTTGGCTTTCTTT
CDR3: CASSDLGDRLLAFF

size: NA
J: TRBJ2-3
V: TRBV5-1
D: NA
length: 17
DNA: TGCGCCAGCAGCTTGGAGGGAGTCCGGGGGAGTACAGATACGCAGTATTTT
CDR3: CASSLEGVRGSTDTQYF

size: NA
J: TRBJ2-4
V: TRBV6-5
D: NA
length: 13
DNA: TGTGCCAGCAGCCCAACAGGGTTGGACATTCAGTACTTC
CDR3: CASSPTGLDIQYF

size: NA
J: TRBJ2-2
V: TRBV9
D: TRBD1
length: 17
DNA: TGTGCCAGCAGCGTCCCGAGACAGGGGAGGAGCACCGGGGAGCTGTTTTTT
CDR3: CASSVPRQGRSTGELFF

size: NA
J: TRBJ1-6
V: TRBV28
D: TRBD1
length: 14
DNA: TGTGCCAGCAGCTTTAGGGGGCAGGGATCACCCCTCCACTTT
CDR3: CASSFRGQGSPLHF

size: few
J: TRBJ1-2
V: TRBV7-9
D: TRBD1
length: 13
DNA: TGTGCCAGCAGCCTCCAGGGGGCTACTGGCTACACCTTC
CDR3: CASSLQGATGYTF

size: few
J: TRBJ2-7
V: TRBV5-5
D: NA
length: 16
DNA: TGTGCCAGCAGCTTGCAATCGGCGGGGGCGACCTACGAGCAGTACTTC
CDR3: CASSLQSAGATYEQYF

size: once
J: TRBJ1-1
V: TRBV2
D: NA
length: 13
DNA: TGTGCCAGCACACACCGGGGGGTAGAGGTAGCTTTCTTT
CDR3: CASTHRGVEVAFF

size: few
J: TRBJ1-5
V: TRBV7-9
D: NA
length: 13
DNA: TGTGCCAGCAGCCTGGTGGGCGATCAGCCCCAGCATTTT
CDR3: CASSLVGDQPQHF

size: NA
J: TRBJ2-7
V: TRBV5-1
D: TRBD1
length: 17
DNA: TGCGCCAGCAGAAGGTTGGGGGGACAGGGGGACACCTACGAGCAGTACTTC
CDR3: CASRRLGGQGDTYEQYF

size: NA
J: TRBJ2-1
V: TRBV12-5
D: NA
length: 15
DNA: TGTGCTAGTGGTTTGGACAGGAGCTCCTACAATGAGCAGTTCTTC
CDR3: CASGLDRSSYNEQFF

size: once
J: TRBJ2-5
V: TRBV15
D: NA
length: 15
DNA: TGTGCCACCAGCAGAGCCCGGACTAACCAAGAGACCCAGTACTTC
CDR3: CATSRARTNQETQYF

size: NA
J: TRBJ1-6
V: TRBV10-3
D: NA
length: 16
DNA: TGTGCCATCAGTGTAGGTCTGGGGCCGAATAATTCACCCCTCCACTTT
CDR3: CAISVGLGPNNSPLHF

size: NA
J: TRBJ1-2
V: TRBV11-3
D: NA
length: 17
DNA: TGTGCCAGCAGCCCCCCTTTCCCCGTAACAGGGAACTATGGCTACACCTTC
CDR3: CASSPPFPVTGNYGYTF